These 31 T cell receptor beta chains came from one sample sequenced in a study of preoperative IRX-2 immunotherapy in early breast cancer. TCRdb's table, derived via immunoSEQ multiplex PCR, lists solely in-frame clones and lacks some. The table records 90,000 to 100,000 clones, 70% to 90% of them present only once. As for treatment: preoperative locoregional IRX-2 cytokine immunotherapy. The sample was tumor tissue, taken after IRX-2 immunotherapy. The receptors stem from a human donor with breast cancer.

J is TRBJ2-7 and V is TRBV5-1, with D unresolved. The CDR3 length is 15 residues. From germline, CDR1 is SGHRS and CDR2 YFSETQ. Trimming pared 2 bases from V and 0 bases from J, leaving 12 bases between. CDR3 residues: CASSFSVSSSYEQYF. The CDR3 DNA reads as TGCGCCAGCAGCTTTAGTGTGAGCAGCTCCTACGAGCAGTACTTC.

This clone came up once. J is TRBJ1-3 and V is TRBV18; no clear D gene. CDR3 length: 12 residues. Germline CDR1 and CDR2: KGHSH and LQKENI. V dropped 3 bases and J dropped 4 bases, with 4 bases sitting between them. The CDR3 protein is CASSPQGNTIYF. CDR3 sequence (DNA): TGTGCCAGCTCACCGCAAGGAAACACCATATATTTT.

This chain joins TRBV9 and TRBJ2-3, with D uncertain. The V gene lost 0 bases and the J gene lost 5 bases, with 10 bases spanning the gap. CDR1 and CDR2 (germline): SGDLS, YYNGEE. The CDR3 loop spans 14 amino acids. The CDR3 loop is CASSVDPGGDTQYF. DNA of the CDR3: TGTGCCAGCAGCGTAGATCCCGGTGGAGATACGCAGTATTTT.

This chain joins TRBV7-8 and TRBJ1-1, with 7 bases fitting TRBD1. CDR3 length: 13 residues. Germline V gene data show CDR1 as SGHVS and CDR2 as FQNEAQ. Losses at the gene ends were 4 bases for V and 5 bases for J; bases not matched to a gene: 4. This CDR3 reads CASSSRGRTEAFF. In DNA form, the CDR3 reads TGTGCCAGCAGCTCTAGGGGGCGGACTGAAGCTTTCTTT.

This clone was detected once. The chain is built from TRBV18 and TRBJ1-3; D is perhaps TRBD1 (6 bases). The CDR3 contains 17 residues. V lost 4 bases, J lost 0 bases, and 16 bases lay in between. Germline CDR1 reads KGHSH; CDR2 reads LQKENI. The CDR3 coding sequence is TGTGCCAGCTCACATCGACAGGTGGACAGCTCTGGAAACACCATATATTTT. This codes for CASSHRQVDSSGNTIYF.

CDR3 nucleotides: TGCGCCAGCAGCCCCCAGTTGGTTGGAAAAGAAAAACTGTTTTTT. Protein sequence: CASSPQLVGKEKLFF. The chain links TRBV5-1 to TRBJ1-4; D unclear. Germline V lookup: CDR1 SGHRS, CDR2 YFSETQ. V gave up 4 bases and J gave up 8 bases, with 18 bases separating them. The CDR3 runs 15 residues.

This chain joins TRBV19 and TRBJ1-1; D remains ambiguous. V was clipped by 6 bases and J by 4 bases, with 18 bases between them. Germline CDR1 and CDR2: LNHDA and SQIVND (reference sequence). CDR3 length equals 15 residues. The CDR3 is CASRRSGVGRTEAFF. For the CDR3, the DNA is TGTGCCAGTAGGCGCTCTGGGGTTGGGCGCACTGAAGCTTTCTTT.

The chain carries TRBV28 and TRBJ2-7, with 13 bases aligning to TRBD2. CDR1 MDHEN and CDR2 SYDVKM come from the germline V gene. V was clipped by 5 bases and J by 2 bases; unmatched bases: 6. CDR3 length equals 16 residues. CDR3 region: CASSGTSGIFTYEQYF. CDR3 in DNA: TGTGCCAGCAGTGGGACTAGCGGGATCTTCACCTACGAGCAGTACTTC.

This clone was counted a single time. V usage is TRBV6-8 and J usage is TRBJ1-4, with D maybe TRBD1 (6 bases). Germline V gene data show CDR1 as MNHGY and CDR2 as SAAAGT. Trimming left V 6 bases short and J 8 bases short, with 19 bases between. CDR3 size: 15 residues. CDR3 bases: TGTGCCAGCAGGGCGTCTACGGGACAAAGGGAAAAACTGTTTTTT. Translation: CASRASTGQREKLFF.

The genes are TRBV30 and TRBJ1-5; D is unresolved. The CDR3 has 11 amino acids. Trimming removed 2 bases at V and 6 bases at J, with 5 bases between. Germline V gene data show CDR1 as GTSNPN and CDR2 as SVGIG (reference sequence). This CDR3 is CAWSYGQPQHF. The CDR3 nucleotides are TGTGCCTGGAGTTACGGTCAGCCCCAGCATTTT.

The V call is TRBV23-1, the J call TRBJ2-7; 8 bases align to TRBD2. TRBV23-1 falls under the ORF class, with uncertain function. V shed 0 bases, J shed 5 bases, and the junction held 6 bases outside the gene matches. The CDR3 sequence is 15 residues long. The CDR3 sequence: CASSQSRAGVDEQYF. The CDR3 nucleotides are TGCGCCAGCAGTCAATCGAGAGCGGGGGTCGACGAGCAGTACTTC.

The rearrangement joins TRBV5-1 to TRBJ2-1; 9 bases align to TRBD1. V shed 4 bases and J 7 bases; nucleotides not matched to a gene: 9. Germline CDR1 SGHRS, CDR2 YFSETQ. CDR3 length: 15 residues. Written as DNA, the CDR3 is TGCGCCAGCAGCATGGGACAGGGTCCGCGGAATGAGCAGTTCTTC. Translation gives CASSMGQGPRNEQFF.

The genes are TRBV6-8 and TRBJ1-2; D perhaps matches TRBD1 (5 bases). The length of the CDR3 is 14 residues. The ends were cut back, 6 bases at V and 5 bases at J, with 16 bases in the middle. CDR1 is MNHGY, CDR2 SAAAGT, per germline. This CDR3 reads CASRGRDRGYGYTF. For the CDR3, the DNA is TGTGCCAGCAGGGGCAGGGACCGAGGATATGGCTACACCTTC.

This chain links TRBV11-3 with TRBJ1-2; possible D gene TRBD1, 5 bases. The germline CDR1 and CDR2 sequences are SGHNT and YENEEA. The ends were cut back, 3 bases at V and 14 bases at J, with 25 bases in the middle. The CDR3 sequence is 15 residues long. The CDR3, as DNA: TGTGCCAGCAGCTTGGTTGACGGGACTGGAGGTACGGGGACCTTC. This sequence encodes CASSLVDGTGGTGTF. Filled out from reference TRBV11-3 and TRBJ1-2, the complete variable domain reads EAGVVQSPRYKIIEKKQPVAFWCNPISGHNTLYWYLQNLGQGPELLIRYENEEAVDDSQLPKDRFSAERLKGVDSTLKIQPAELGDSAVYLCASSLVDGTGGTGTFGSGTRLTVV.

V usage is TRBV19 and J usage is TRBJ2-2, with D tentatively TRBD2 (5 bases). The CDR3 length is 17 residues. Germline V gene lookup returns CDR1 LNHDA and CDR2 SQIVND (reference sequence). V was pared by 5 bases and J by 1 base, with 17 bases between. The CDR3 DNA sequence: TGTGCCAGTAGTCTCTTCGGCTCAGGAGGGAACACCGGGGAGCTGTTTTTT. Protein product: CASSLFGSGGNTGELFF.

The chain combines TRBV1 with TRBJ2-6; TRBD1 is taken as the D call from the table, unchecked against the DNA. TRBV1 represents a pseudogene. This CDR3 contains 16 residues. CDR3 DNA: TGCGCCAGCAGCAAATCCACAGGGACTGGGGCCAACGTCCTGACTTTC. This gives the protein CASSKSTGTGANVLTF.

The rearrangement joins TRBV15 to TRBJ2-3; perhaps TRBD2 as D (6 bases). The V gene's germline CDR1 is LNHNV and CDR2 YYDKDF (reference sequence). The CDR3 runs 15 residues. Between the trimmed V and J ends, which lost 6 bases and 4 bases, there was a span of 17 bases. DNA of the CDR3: TGTGCCACCAGAAATGGGGGGACGGGGCCAGATACGCAGTATTTT. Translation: CATRNGGTGPDTQYF.

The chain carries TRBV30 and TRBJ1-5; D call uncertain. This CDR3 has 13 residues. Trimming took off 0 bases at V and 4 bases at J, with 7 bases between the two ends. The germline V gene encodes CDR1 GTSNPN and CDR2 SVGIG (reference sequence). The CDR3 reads CAWSVAENQPQHF. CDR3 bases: TGTGCCTGGAGTGTAGCGGAAAATCAGCCCCAGCATTTT.

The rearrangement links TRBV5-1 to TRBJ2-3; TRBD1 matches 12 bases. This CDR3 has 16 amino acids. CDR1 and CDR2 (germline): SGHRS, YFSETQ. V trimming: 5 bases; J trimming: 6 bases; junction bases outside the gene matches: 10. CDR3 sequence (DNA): TGCGCCAGCAGTAAGCGGGACAGGGGGCGGGTCGATACGCAGTATTTT. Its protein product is CASSKRDRGRVDTQYF. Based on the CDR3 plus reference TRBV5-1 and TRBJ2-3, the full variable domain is KAGVTQTPRYLIKTRGQQVTLSCSPISGHRSVSWYQQTPGQGLQFLFEYFSETQRNKGNFPGRFSGRQFSNSRSEMNVSTLELGDSALYLCASSKRDRGRVDTQYFGPGTRLTVL.

The CDR3 bases are TGTGCCAGCAGCCCGGGGGGACAGCCGGGACAGCCCCAGCATTTT. Residues: CASSPGGQPGQPQHF. The V call is TRBV25-1, the J call TRBJ1-5; 7 nucleotides align to TRBD1. CDR1 and CDR2 (germline): MGHDK, SYGVNS. The CDR3 is 15 amino acids. The J segment lost 7 bases and the V segment lost 6 bases, leaving 12 bases of the junction unmatched. Looking up the rest from reference TRBV25-1 and TRBJ1-5 gives the full variable domain: EADIYQTPRYLVIGTGKKITLECSQTMGHDKMYWYQQDPGMELHLIHYSYGVNSTEKGDLSSESTVSRIRTEHFPLTLESARPSHTSQYLCASSPGGQPGQPQHFGDGTRLSIL.

DNA of the CDR3: TGTGCCACCAGCCCCCAGGATGGGGGCTCCTACGAGCAGTACTTC. The encoded protein is CATSPQDGGSYEQYF. V gene TRBV15 combines with J gene TRBJ2-7; the D gene could be TRBD1 or TRBD2 (5 bases each). Per the germline V gene, CDR1 is LNHNV and CDR2 is YYDKDF (reference sequence). Trimming shortened V by 5 bases and J by 0 bases, and 14 bases separated the two germline ends. The CDR3 loop spans 15 amino acids.

The CDR3 DNA reads TGTGCCAGTAGTATAGATCGGGCCCAGCCCCAGCATTTT. Amino acid sequence: CASSIDRAQPQHF. The rearrangement links TRBV19 to TRBJ1-5; no clear D gene. Germline CDR1 reads LNHDA; CDR2 reads SQIVND (reference sequence). The V gene lost 0 bases and the J gene lost 7 bases, with 7 bases spanning the gap. CDR3 size: 13 residues. Using reference TRBV19 and TRBJ1-5 for the parts outside the CDR3, the full variable domain is DGGITQSPKYLFRKEGQNVTLSCEQNLNHDAMYWYRQDPGQGLRLIYYSQIVNDFQKGDIAEGYSVSREKKESFPLTVTSAQKNPTAFYLCASSIDRAQPQHFGDGTRLSIL.

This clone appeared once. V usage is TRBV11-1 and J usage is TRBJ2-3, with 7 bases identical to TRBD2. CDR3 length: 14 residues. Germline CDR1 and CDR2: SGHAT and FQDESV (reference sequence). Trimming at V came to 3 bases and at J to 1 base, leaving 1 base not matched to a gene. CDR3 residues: CASSLAGGTDTQYF. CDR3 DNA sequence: TGTGCCAGCAGCTTGGCGGGAGGCACAGATACGCAGTATTTT. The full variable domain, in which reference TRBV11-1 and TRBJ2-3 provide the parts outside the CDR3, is EAEVAQSPRYKITEKSQAVAFWCDPISGHATLYWYRQILGQGPELLVQFQDESVVDDSQLPKDRFSAERLKGVDSTLKIQPAELGDSAMYLCASSLAGGTDTQYFGPGTRLTVL.

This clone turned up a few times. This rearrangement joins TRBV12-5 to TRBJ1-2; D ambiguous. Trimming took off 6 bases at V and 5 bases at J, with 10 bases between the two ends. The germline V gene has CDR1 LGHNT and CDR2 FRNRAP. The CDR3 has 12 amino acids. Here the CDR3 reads CASGPRGYGYTF. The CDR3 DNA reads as TGTGCTAGTGGACCCCGAGGGTATGGCTACACCTTC.

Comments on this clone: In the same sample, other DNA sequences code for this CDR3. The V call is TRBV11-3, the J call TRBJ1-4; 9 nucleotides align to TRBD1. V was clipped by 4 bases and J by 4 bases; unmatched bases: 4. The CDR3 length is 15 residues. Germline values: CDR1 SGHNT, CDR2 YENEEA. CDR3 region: CASSSGTGRNEKLFF. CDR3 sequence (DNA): TGTGCCAGCAGCTCGGGGACAGGGCGTAATGAAAAACTGTTTTTT.

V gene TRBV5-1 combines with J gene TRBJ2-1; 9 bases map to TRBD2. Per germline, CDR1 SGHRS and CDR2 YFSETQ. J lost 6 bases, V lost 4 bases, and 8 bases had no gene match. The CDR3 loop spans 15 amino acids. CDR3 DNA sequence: TGCGCCAGCAGCCTTAGCGGGAGAATTTCCAATGAGCAGTTCTTC. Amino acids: CASSLSGRISNEQFF.

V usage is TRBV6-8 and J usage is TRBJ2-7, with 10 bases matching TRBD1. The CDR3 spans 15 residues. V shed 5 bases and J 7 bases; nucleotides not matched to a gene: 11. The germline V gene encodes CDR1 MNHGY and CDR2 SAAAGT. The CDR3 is CASSPQPGTGVEQYF. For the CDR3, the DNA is TGTGCCAGCAGTCCCCAGCCCGGGACAGGGGTTGAGCAGTACTTC.

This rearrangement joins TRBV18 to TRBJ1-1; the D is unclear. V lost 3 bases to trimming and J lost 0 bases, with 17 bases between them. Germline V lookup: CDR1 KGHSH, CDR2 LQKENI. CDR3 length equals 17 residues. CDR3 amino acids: CASSPLSYSALNTEAFF. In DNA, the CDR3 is TGTGCCAGCTCACCCTTGAGCTACAGCGCCTTGAACACTGAAGCTTTCTTT.

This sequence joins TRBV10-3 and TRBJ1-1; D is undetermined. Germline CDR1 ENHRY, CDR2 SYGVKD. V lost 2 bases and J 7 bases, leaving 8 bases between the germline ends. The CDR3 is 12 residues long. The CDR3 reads CAISEGEFEAFF. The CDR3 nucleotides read TGTGCCATCAGTGAGGGGGAGTTTGAAGCTTTCTTT.

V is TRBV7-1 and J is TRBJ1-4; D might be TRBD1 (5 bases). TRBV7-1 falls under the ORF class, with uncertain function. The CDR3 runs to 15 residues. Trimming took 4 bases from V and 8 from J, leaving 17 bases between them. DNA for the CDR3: TGTGCCAGCAGCTTGGGGCTCCTAAAAGGGGAAAAACTGTTTTTT. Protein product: CASSLGLLKGEKLFF.

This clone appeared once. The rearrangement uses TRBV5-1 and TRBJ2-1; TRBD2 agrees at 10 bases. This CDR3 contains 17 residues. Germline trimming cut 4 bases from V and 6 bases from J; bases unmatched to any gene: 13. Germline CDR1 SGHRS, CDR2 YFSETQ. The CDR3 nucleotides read TGCGCCAGCAGCAGGGGGCCTAGCGGGAGTAATTCCAATGAGCAGTTCTTC. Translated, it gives CASSRGPSGSNSNEQFF.